One sample yielded the 10 T cell receptor beta chains listed below, sequenced in a study of control samples from healthy donors and cancer patients. Repertoires were generated with immunoSEQ multiplex PCR, while TCRdb's copy carries only in-frame clones and drops some. The profile shows approximately 170,000 clones, approximately 90% of them singletons. The source material was blood. These receptors came from a man aged 25 to 45 in good health.

The chain couples TRBV19 to TRBJ2-1; TRBD2 matches at 9 bases. The germline V gene encodes CDR1 LNHDA and CDR2 SQIVND (reference sequence). The length of the CDR3 is 13 residues. Unmatched junction bases numbered 4, after V lost 4 bases and J lost 9 bases. The CDR3 DNA is TGTGCCAGTAGTACCGGAGCGGGAGGTGAGCAGTTCTTC. This encodes CASSTGAGGEQFF. Based on the CDR3 plus reference TRBV19 and TRBJ2-1, the full variable domain is DGGITQSPKYLFRKEGQNVTLSCEQNLNHDAMYWYRQDPGQGLRLIYYSQIVNDFQKGDIAEGYSVSREKKESFPLTVTSAQKNPTAFYLCASSTGAGGEQFFGPGTRLTVL.

The gene calls are TRBV6-6 and TRBJ1-1; no clear D. Germline V lookup: CDR1 MNHNY, CDR2 SVGAGI (reference sequence). There are 11 residues in the CDR3. Deletions cut 7 bases from V and 7 bases from J, with 10 bases between. The CDR3 DNA reads TGTGCCAGCACGGCCCAAGGTGAAGCTTTCTTT. It encodes CASTAQGEAFF.

This chain uses TRBV10-3 with TRBJ1-6; D is unclear. V was trimmed by 4 bases and J by 6 bases, leaving 10 bases between them. This CDR3 comprises 14 residues. Germline lookup yields CDR1 ENHRY and CDR2 SYGVKD. CDR3 coding DNA: TGTGCCATCAGTGCCGAGGTGGGTAATTCACCCCTCCACTTT. This encodes CAISAEVGNSPLHF.

The chain couples TRBV6-1 to TRBJ1-1; the D is unclear. The CDR3 is 16 amino acids. The germline gives CDR1 MNHNS, CDR2 SASEGT. Trimming cost V 0 bases and J 1 base, with 12 bases left between them. The CDR3 DNA reads as TGTGCCAGCAGTGAAGCGGGGAGGGCGAGGAACACTGAAGCTTTCTTT. This translates into CASSEAGRARNTEAFF.

The J gene is TRBJ2-1, the V gene TRBV11-2, with TRBD1 as a possible D gene (5 bases). This CDR3 is 17 amino acids long. The germline CDR1 and CDR2 sequences are SGHAT and FQNNGV. Deletions cut 2 bases from V and 0 bases from J, with 14 bases between. The CDR3 loop reads CASSLWGSLISYNEQFF. As DNA, the CDR3 is TGTGCCAGCAGCTTATGGGGCAGCCTGATCTCCTACAATGAGCAGTTCTTC.

The V and J genes are TRBV25-1 and TRBJ1-4; tentatively, D is TRBD1 (6 bases). CDR3 length: 15 amino acids. Deletions cut 3 bases from V and 5 bases from J, with 13 bases between. Germline assignment: CDR1 MGHDK and CDR2 SYGVNS. Here the CDR3 reads CASSEYRDTNEKLFF. The DNA for the CDR3 is TGTGCCAGCAGTGAGTACCGGGACACCAATGAAAAACTGTTTTTT.

V gene TRBV21-1 combines with J gene TRBJ2-3; TRBD1, the D gene given by the table, was not confirmed from the DNA. TRBV21-1 is flagged as a pseudogene. The length of the CDR3 is 19 residues. The CDR3 protein is CASSETHQATGTSTDTQYF. CDR3 DNA sequence: TGTGCCAGCAGCGAAACGCATCAGGCCACAGGAACCAGCACAGATACGCAGTATTTT.

The chain joins TRBV3-1 (or the pseudogene TRBV3-2) to TRBJ1-2; a weak D match, TRBD1 (5 bases). The CDR3 consists of 17 residues. V lost 1 base to trimming and J lost 2 bases, with 17 bases between them. Germline V CDR1 and CDR2: LGHDT, YNNKEL (reference sequence). The CDR3 is CASSQGEFDRKNYGYTF. The DNA for the CDR3 is TGTGCCAGCAGCCAAGGGGAGTTTGACAGAAAGAACTATGGCTACACCTTC.

This chain joins TRBV6-2 or TRBV6-3 and TRBJ2-2; 8 bases agree with TRBD2. Germline values: CDR1 MNHEY, CDR2 SVGEGT. The CDR3 runs 16 residues. After removal of 4 bases from V and 0 bases from J, the junction contained 4 bases not matched to a gene. The CDR3 DNA is TGTGCCAGCAGTTCTCGACTAGCGACGAACACCGGGGAGCTGTTTTTT. It specifies CASSSRLATNTGELFF.

The chain carries TRBV3-1 (or the pseudogene TRBV3-2) and TRBJ2-7; D is undetermined. In germline, CDR1 is LGHDT, CDR2 YNNKEL (reference sequence). The germline V and J ends were trimmed by 0 bases and 11 bases, with 11 bases remaining between them. The CDR3 loop spans 12 amino acids. The CDR3 DNA reads as TGTGCCAGCAGCCAAGATCGGATTGGGGAGTACTTC. It translates to CASSQDRIGEYF.